This T cell receptor beta chain was sequenced for a study of blood T cell repertoires in COVID-19. On the study more broadly: There were acute and convalescent COVID-19 samples, and they came from the United States, Italy and Spain. From T cells, B-cell-depleted T cells, or PBMCs came the material, which was cDNA or gDNA.

In the authors' workflow: Scientists estimated how many nucleated cells there were by amplifying reference gene primers. Profiling relied on immunoSEQ multiplex PCR, and the TCRdb table lists in-frame clones only, not all of them. The V and J calls and clone size come from that table; D and trimming were worked out from the DNA. This sample has about 120,000 clones, with 81% found just once. The CDR3 has 11 residues. Germline V gives CDR1 SGHAT, CDR2 FQNNGV. Between the trimmed V and J ends, which lost 5 bases and 6 bases, there was a span of 7 bases. The J gene is TRBJ1-1, the V gene TRBV11-2; D unclear. This sequence originates from a man younger than 40 with COVID-19, enrolled during active disease. The sample comprised peripheral blood. As DNA, the CDR3 is TGTGCCAGCAGCGCTAGGCCTGAAGCTTTCTTT. Its translation is CASSARPEAFF.